This paragraph reports one T cell receptor beta chain. Antigen: not known. The data derive from a study of cytomegalovirus exposure and HLA in healthy donors. Study context: Approximately 180 million T cells yielded 117 million unique TCR beta sequences in earlier analysis.

Broader study findings: Clonal expansion was found to be greater in HLA-associated TCR beta chains than in equally common others in a later analysis. In all likelihood, a cluster of highly shared sequence variants was a sequencing artifact. Among CMV-associated TCR beta chains, most appeared HLA-restricted in a later analysis.

Both 60 Vbeta primers and 13 Jbeta primers went into the PCR. Assay used: immunoSEQ multiplex PCR; TCRdb lists only in-frame clones, some missing. The sample has 150,000 to 200,000 clones, approximately 80% seen once. V lost 5 bases to trimming and J lost 5 bases, with 19 bases between them. CDR3 length: 15 residues. In germline, CDR1 is SGHRS, CDR2 YFSETQ. The source is a man aged 55 to 70 in good health and CMV-seronegative. This chain joins TRBV5-1 and TRBJ1-1; tentative D call: TRBD1 (6 bases). Sequencing was performed on PBMCs. CDR3 coding DNA: TGCGCCAGCAGGGGAGCACAGGGAGAAGGAACTGAAGCTTTCTTT. Encoded protein: CASRGAQGEGTEAFF. Variable domain in full (rest from reference TRBV5-1 and TRBJ1-1): KAGVTQTPRYLIKTRGQQVTLSCSPISGHRSVSWYQQTPGQGLQFLFEYFSETQRNKGNFPGRFSGRQFSNSRSEMNVSTLELGDSALYLCASRGAQGEGTEAFFGQGTRLTVV.